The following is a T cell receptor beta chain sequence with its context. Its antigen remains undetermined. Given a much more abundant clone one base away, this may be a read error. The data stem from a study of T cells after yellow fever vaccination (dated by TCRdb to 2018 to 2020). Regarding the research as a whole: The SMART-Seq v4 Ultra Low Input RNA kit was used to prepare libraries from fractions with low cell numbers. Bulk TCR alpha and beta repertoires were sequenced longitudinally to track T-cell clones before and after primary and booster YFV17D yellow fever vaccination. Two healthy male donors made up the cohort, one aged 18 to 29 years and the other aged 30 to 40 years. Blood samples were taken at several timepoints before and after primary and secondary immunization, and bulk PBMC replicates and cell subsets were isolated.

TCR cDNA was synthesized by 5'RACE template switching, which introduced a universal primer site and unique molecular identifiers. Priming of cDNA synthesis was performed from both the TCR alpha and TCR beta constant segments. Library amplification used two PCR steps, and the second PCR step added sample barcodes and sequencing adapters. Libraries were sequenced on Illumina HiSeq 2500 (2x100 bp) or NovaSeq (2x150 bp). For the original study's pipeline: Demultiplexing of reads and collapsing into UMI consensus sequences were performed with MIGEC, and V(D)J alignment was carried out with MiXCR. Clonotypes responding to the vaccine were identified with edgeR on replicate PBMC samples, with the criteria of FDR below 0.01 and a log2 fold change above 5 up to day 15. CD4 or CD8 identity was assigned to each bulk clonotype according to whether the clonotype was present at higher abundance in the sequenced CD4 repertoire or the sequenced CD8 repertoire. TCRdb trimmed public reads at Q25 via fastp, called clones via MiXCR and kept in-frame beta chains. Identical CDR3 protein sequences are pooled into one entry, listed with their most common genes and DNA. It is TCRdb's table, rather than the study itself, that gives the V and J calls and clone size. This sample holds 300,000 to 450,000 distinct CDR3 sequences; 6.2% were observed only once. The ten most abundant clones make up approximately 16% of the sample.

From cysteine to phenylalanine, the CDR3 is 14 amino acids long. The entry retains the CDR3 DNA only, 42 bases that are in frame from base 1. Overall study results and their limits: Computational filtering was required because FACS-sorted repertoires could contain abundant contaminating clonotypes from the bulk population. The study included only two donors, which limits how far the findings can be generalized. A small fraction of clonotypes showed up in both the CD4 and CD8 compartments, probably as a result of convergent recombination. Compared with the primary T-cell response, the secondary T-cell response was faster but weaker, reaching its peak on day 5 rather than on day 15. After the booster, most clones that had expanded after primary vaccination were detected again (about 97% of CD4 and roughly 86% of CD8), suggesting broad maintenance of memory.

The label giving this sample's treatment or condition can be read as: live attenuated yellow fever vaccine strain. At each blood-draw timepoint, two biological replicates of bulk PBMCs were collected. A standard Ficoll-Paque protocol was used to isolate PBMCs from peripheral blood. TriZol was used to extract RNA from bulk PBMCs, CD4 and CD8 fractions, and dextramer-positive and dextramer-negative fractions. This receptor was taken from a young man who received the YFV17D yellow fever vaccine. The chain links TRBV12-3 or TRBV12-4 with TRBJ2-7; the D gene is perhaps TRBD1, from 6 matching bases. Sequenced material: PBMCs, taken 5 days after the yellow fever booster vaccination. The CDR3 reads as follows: CASSFGQPPYERYF. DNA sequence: TGTGCCAGCAGTTTCGGACAGCCTCCCTACGAGCGGTACTTC.